The T cell receptor beta chain under discussion was sequenced for a study of cytomegalovirus exposure and HLA in healthy donors. Turning to this clone: Its specificity is unknown.

The CDR3 has 16 amino acids. The V gene's germline CDR1 is SNHLY and CDR2 FYNNEI. Unmatched junction bases numbered 9, after V lost 6 bases and J lost 3 bases. The study's findings and limits: Most of the CMV-associated TCR beta chains (in a later analysis) appeared to be HLA-restricted. Among TCR beta chains, those listed as cytomegalovirus-associated numbered 164.

The PCR used 60 Vbeta and 13 Jbeta primers. The data were produced by immunoSEQ multiplex PCR, yet TCRdb's version contains in-frame clones alone and is incomplete. The table includes around 93,000 clones, approximately 64% detected once. The sequence derives from a boy aged 5-17 years in good health and CMV-seropositive. The J gene is TRBJ2-3, the V gene TRBV2; 10 bases agree with TRBD2. The sample comprised PBMCs. The chain's CDR3 is CASRIRASGGTDTQYF. The CDR3 DNA reads TGTGCCAGCAGGATTAGGGCTAGCGGGGGTACAGATACGCAGTATTTT.